The clone carrying this T cell receptor beta chain was counted only a few times. As yet, its antigen is unknown. The study gave focal radiation plus ipilimumab CTLA-4 blockade to patients with chemo-refractory metastatic non-small-cell lung cancer. This entry belongs to a study of radiotherapy plus CTLA-4 blockade in lung cancer. Study background: Objective responses were seen in about a sixth of patients, disease control in 25% to 35%. Study-level results: Blood TCR clones of tumor origin expanded after radiotherapy plus ipilimumab. In blood, early T cell clone dynamics reportedly predicted response best, together with interferon-beta.

Repertoires were generated with immunoSEQ multiplex PCR, while TCRdb's copy carries only in-frame clones and drops some. The sample lists some 30,000 clones, approximately 81% occurring once. The CDR3 is 15 amino acids. Trimming took 10 bases from V and 4 from J; bases not matched to a gene: 15. CDR1 is LNHDA, CDR2 SQIVND, per germline (reference sequence). The V gene is TRBV19, the J gene TRBJ1-2; 7 bases map to TRBD1. The sample was peripheral blood, taken from a patient treated with radiotherapy plus ipilimumab. This sequence was found in a human donor with non-small cell lung cancer that progressed on radiotherapy plus ipilimumab. CDR3 protein: CATLAETGSGYGYTF. DNA of the CDR3: TGTGCCACCCTCGCTGAGACAGGGTCGGGCTATGGCTACACCTTC.